This T cell receptor (beta chain) was retrieved from a study of T cell repertoires in ileal Crohn's disease. About the study: Biopsies of inflamed ileum from the surgical specimen form M0 samples.

Germline CDR1 LNHDA, CDR2 SQIVND (reference sequence). V dropped 2 bases and J dropped 2; count of bases not matched to a gene: 15. This CDR3 comprises 18 residues. Whole-study findings and limits: All patients with clonality above 26.8% had endoscopic recurrence.

The time point was: inflamed ileum from the surgical specimen. The table came from immunoSEQ multiplex PCR; TCRdb's copy has only in-frame clones and leaves some out. The sample yields some 16,000 clones, about 92% seen once. This clone showed up just once. What it binds is not known. V is TRBV19 and J is TRBJ2-7, with 7 positions matching TRBD1. The sample consisted of ileal tissue. The receptor comes from an adult with Crohn's disease. CDR3 loop: CASSINPPGQVATYEQYF. The CDR3 DNA reads as TGTGCCAGTAGTATAAACCCCCCCGGACAGGTGGCGACCTACGAGCAGTACTTC.